What follows is one T cell receptor beta chain and its context. Its antigen remains unidentified. Clones were sequenced by immunoSEQ multiplex PCR, and TCRdb holds only the in-frame ones, with some missing. The table includes about 15,000 clones, approximately 80% detected once. CDR1 and CDR2 (germline): MNHEY, SMNVEV (reference sequence). Trimming removed 2 bases at V and 2 bases at J, with 8 bases between. The CDR3 length is 14 residues. These data originate in a study of PD-1 blockade in classical Hodgkin lymphoma. Notes on the study in general: The causes of the repertoire differences, possibly disease activity or prior therapy, remain undefined. Complete responders entered with baseline diversity on par with newly diagnosed patients, the results showed. The study reported lower baseline TCR diversity in newly diagnosed patients than in healthy donors.

All trial patients relapsed after autologous stem cell transplantation. The sequence was obtained from a human donor with classical Hodgkin lymphoma. V gene TRBV27 combines with J gene TRBJ2-3; D gene unclear. The sequences come from peripheral blood mononuclear cells (PBMCs), collected before the second cycle of nivolumab. CDR3 sequence reads: CASSLADFTDTQYF. The CDR3 DNA sequence: TGTGCCAGCAGTTTAGCGGATTTCACAGATACGCAGTATTTT.